This is a list of T cell receptor beta chains from one sample in a study of T cell changes during pregnancy in multiple sclerosis. Method: immunoSEQ multiplex PCR; TCRdb's copy keeps in-frame clones and lacks some. The profile shows some 90,000 clones, 75% to 95% of them singletons. This sample comprised peripheral blood, obtained after pregnancy. The origin of the receptors is a female donor in good health, enrolled as a control in a pregnancy study. CDR3s include the opening cysteine and the closing phenylalanine or tryptophan. D genes are given only for firm matches. A row's size may be missing; if present it is once, few, many or a size class.

D gene | J gene | clone size | V gene | CDR3 protein | CDR3 DNA
TRBD1 | TRBJ1-2 | NA | TRBV7-9 | CASSIGQGINGYTF | TGTGCCAGCAGCATAGGACAGGGGATCAATGGCTACACCTTC
NA | TRBJ2-2 | NA | TRBV5-4 | CASSLERGYTGELFF | TGTGCCAGCAGCTTGGAAAGGGGCTACACCGGGGAGCTGTTTTTT
NA | TRBJ2-7 | NA | TRBV10-3 | CAISRDYEQYF | TGTGCCATCAGCCGGGACTACGAGCAGTACTTC
NA | TRBJ2-7 | NA | TRBV7-2 | CASSQQRNSREQYF | TGTGCCAGCAGCCAACAGCGGAACAGTCGGGAGCAGTACTTC
TRBD1 | TRBJ1-3 | NA | TRBV14 | CASSQTGGLGNTIYF | TGTGCCAGCAGCCAAACAGGGGGCCTCGGAAACACCATATATTTT
NA | TRBJ1-3 | NA | TRBV7-9 | CASSESSGNTIYF | TGTGCCAGTTCCGAGAGCTCTGGAAACACCATATATTTT
NA | TRBJ1-1 | few | TRBV29-1 | CSVSENTEAFF | TGCAGCGTTTCAGAGAACACTGAAGCTTTCTTT
NA | TRBJ1-1 | NA | TRBV9 | CASSVDVGRTEAFF | TGTGCCAGCAGCGTAGATGTCGGTCGTACTGAAGCTTTCTTT
NA | TRBJ1-6 | NA | TRBV7-2 | CASSLGPNKNSPLHF | TGTGCCAGCAGCTTAGGGCCCAATAAAAATTCACCCCTCCACTTT
NA | TRBJ2-5 | once | TRBV9 | CASSVAGLTQETQYF | TGTGCCAGCAGCGTAGCAGGACTAACGCAAGAGACCCAGTACTTC
NA | TRBJ1-5 | NA | TRBV6-5 | CASSTTGLSYQPQHF | TGTGCCAGCAGCACCACAGGGTTAAGCTATCAGCCCCAGCATTTT
NA | TRBJ2-1 | NA | TRBV5-6 | CASSLWGKGGNEQFF | TGTGCCAGCAGCTTGTGGGGTAAAGGGGGCAATGAGCAGTTCTTC
NA | TRBJ2-3 | NA | TRBV21-1 | CARAGSADTQYF | TGTGCCAGGGCTGGGAGCGCAGATACGCAGTATTTT
NA | TRBJ1-5 | NA | TRBV18 | CASSGGVDQPQHF | TGTGCCAGCTCAGGGGGGGTTGATCAGCCCCAGCATTTT
TRBD2 | TRBJ2-7 | once | TRBV5-1 | CASSHGTSGSYEQYF | TGCGCCAGCTCGCACGGGACTAGCGGCTCCTACGAGCAGTACTTC
NA | TRBJ1-1 | few | TRBV6-5 | CASSRQLNTEAFF | TGTGCCAGCAGTAGACAGTTGAACACTGAAGCTTTCTTT